The sequence of this T cell receptor (beta chain) was determined in a study of T cells of healthy individuals. TCRdb re-called the 5' RACE reads with MiXCR, one entry per CDR3 protein. The repertoire has 95,000 to 100,000 distinct CDR3 sequences, around 17% of them found once; the top ten carry roughly 6.2%. Germline CDR1 reads SGDLS; CDR2 reads YYNGEE. This CDR3 has 13 residues. Trimming removed 5 bases at V and 4 bases at J, with 10 bases between. This rearrangement joins TRBV9 to TRBJ1-3, with D unclear. This clonotype was sampled from a human donor in good health. CDR3 sequence: CASSPTQGNTIYF. The CDR3 region has the DNA TGTGCCAGCAGTCCTACGCAGGGAAACACCATATATTTT.